One sample yielded the 17 T cell receptor beta chains listed below, sequenced in a study of T cells in Graves' hyperthyroidism and ophthalmopathy. Amplified TCR beta CDR3 regions derived from RNA transcripts. The primer set for the first-round RT-PCR of the TCR CDR3 was HTBI. TCRdb analysed the multiplex PCR reads with MiXCR anew, one entry per CDR3 protein. The sample gives 500,000 to 650,000 distinct CDR3 sequences, roughly 15% of which show up once; approximately 13% is in the top ten. The sequenced material came from blood. These receptors were obtained from a woman aged 50 to 60 with Graves' ophthalmopathy.

This clonotype appeared many times. This chain uses TRBV12-3 or TRBV12-4 with TRBJ2-1; D may be TRBD1 (5 bases). Deletions cut 9 bases from V and 5 bases from J, with 11 bases between. The CDR3 spans 12 residues. The CDR3 reads CASRQGNNEQFF. Written as DNA, the CDR3 is TGTGCCAGTCGGCAGGGTAACAATGAGCAGTTCTTC.

This clonotype has ten or more counts. The chain has TRBV28 and TRBJ2-1; the match to TRBD2 covers 14 bases. Germline values: CDR1 MDHEN, CDR2 SYDVKM. The CDR3 runs 18 residues. V shed 5 bases and J 2 bases; nucleotides not matched to a gene: 8. The CDR3, as DNA: TGTGCCAGCAGTCACGGGACTAGCGGGAGTATGGCCTACAATGAGCAGTTCTTC. As protein: CASSHGTSGSMAYNEQFF.

This clonotype was counted a few times. V is TRBV7-2 and J is TRBJ1-3; a weak D match, TRBD1 (5 bases). V was cut by 3 bases and J by 7 bases, with 13 bases left in between. CDR3 length: 14 amino acids. Germline lookup yields CDR1 SGHTA and CDR2 FQGNSA. This CDR3 reads CASSLVLGLNTIYF. In nucleotides, the CDR3 is TGTGCCAGCAGCTTGGTGTTGGGACTGAACACCATATATTTT.

This clonotype was detected a few times. A read error may be the cause here, since a much bigger clone is one base away. CDR3 nucleotides: TGTGCCAGCAGTTTTTCCAGAGGGCCGAATGAGCAGTTCTTC. It codes for CASSFSRGPNEQFF. This chain connects TRBV28 to TRBJ2-1; D is perhaps TRBD2 (5 bases). Germline CDR1 MDHEN, CDR2 SYDVKM. This CDR3 comprises 14 residues. Trimming took off 3 bases at V and 7 bases at J, with 13 bases between the two ends.

J is TRBJ2-7 and V is TRBV9; D assignment may be TRBD1 or TRBD2 (5 bases each). The CDR3 has 16 residues. CDR1 is SGDLS and CDR2 is YYNGEE in the germline V gene. Between the trimmed V and J ends, which lost 3 bases and 3 bases, there was a span of 19 bases. CDR3 protein: CASSASDLGTLYEQYF. In DNA, the CDR3 is TGTGCCAGCAGCGCCTCAGACCTCGGGACCCTCTACGAGCAGTACTTC. Using reference TRBV9 and TRBJ2-7 for the parts outside the CDR3, the full variable domain is DSGVTQTPKHLITATGQRVTLRCSPRSGDLSVYWYQQSLDQGLQFLIQYYNGEERAKGNILERFSAQQFPDLHSELNLSSLELGDSALYFCASSASDLGTLYEQYFGPGTRLTVT.

This sequence joins TRBV5-1 and TRBJ1-2; possible D gene TRBD1, 5 bases. The CDR3 runs to 14 residues. V was cut by 4 bases and J by 7 bases, with 17 bases left in between. Germline V CDR1 and CDR2: SGHRS, YFSETQ. The DNA of the CDR3 is TGCGCCAGCAGCCAGCAGGGTCTTCTTATTGGCTACACCTTC. This sequence encodes CASSQQGLLIGYTF.

To note about this clonotype: One end of the junction is discordant with germline, which a read error may explain. This chain links TRBV10-3 with TRBJ2-7; D uncertain. Looked up from germline, CDR1 is ENHRY and CDR2 is SYGVKD. This CDR3 has 14 amino acids. The chain's CDR3 is CATSEVPDSYEQYF. DNA of the CDR3: TGTGCCACCAGTGAGGTCCCGGATTCCTACGAGCAGTACTTC.

The CDR3 DNA is TGTGCCAGCTCGCTGGGACAGTGGACGAACACCGGGGAGCTGTTTTTT. Amino acids: CASSLGQWTNTGELFF. This sequence joins TRBV18 and TRBJ2-2; 7 nucleotides agree with TRBD1. Looked up from germline, CDR1 is KGHSH and CDR2 is LQKENI. The CDR3 has 16 amino acids. J lost 0 bases, V lost 6 bases, and 7 bases had no gene match.

This clonotype showed up just a few times. This rearrangement joins TRBV15 to TRBJ1-6; D not certain. CDR1 and CDR2 (germline): LNHNV, YYDKDF (reference sequence). The CDR3 spans 13 residues. Between the trimmed V and J ends, which lost 0 bases and 10 bases, there was a span of 7 bases. CDR3 region: CATSRDRFSPLHF. CDR3 coding DNA: TGTGCCACCAGCAGAGATCGATTCTCACCCCTCCACTTT.

Here the CDR3 reads CASSADAAGYTF. The CDR3 nucleotides are TGCGCCAGCAGCGCGGACGCTGCCGGCTACACCTTC. The rearrangement uses TRBV5-1 and TRBJ1-2; the D is unclear. Germline CDR1 reads SGHRS; CDR2 reads YFSETQ. The CDR3 loop spans 12 amino acids. Trimming stripped 4 bases from V and 8 bases from J, with 12 bases between.

This clonotype was observed many times. V is TRBV5-1 and J is TRBJ2-1; D tentatively fits TRBD1 or TRBD2 (5 bases each). Germline CDR1 reads SGHRS; CDR2 reads YFSETQ. V lost 5 bases, J lost 8 bases, and 14 bases lay in between. CDR3 length equals 13 residues. The CDR3 reads CASRLGTPDEQFF. The CDR3 region has the DNA TGCGCCAGCAGACTTGGGACCCCGGATGAGCAGTTCTTC.

At least ten counts were recorded for this clonotype. The rearrangement links TRBV6-1 to TRBJ2-1; 11 bases align to TRBD1. The V gene's germline CDR1 is MNHNS and CDR2 SASEGT. This CDR3 region has 14 residues. Germline trimming cut 6 bases from V and 4 bases from J; bases unmatched to any gene: 2. In nucleotides, the CDR3 is TGTGCCAGCAGAGGACAGGGGGCATACAATGAGCAGTTCTTC. Translated: CASRGQGAYNEQFF.

Ten or more counts support this clonotype. The chain has TRBV5-1 and TRBJ1-1; 8 nucleotides agree with TRBD1. Germline CDR1 is SGHRS and CDR2 is YFSETQ. The CDR3 extends over 18 amino acids. J was trimmed by 0 bases and V by 1 base; bases with no gene match: 11. The CDR3 DNA follows: TGCGCCAGCAGCTTGCCCTGGGGACAGGCAGGTATGAACACTGAAGCTTTCTTT. Its protein product is CASSLPWGQAGMNTEAFF.

The table lists this clonotype with a few counts. The CDR3 DNA sequence: TGTGCCAGCAAACCCCCCGGGGCGGAGGGAAACACCATATATTTT. Translated: CASKPPGAEGNTIYF. The chain is built from TRBV6-1 and TRBJ1-3; TRBD1 is a possible D gene (5 bases). The V gene lost 7 bases and the J gene lost 4 bases, with 17 bases spanning the gap. The CDR3 is 15 residues long. Germline V gene lookup returns CDR1 MNHNS and CDR2 SASEGT.

This clonotype was recorded at least ten times. The chain carries TRBV2 and TRBJ2-1, with a tentative D call TRBD2 (6 bases). Trimming cost V 6 bases and J 6 bases, with 18 bases left between them. Germline V gives CDR1 SNHLY, CDR2 FYNNEI. This CDR3 comprises 15 residues. The CDR3 reads CASRRVGGIFNEQFF. In DNA, the CDR3 is TGTGCCAGCAGGAGGGTGGGCGGGATCTTCAATGAGCAGTTCTTC.

Ten or more counts support this clonotype. The CDR3 loop is CASSLETGDTEAFF. The CDR3 coding sequence is TGTGCCAGCAGCTTAGAGACCGGAGACACTGAAGCTTTCTTT. The chain combines TRBV7-9 with TRBJ1-1; D is undetermined. Germline-derived CDR1 and CDR2 are SEHNR and FQNEAQ (reference sequence). This CDR3 has 14 residues. V gave up 1 base and J gave up 3 bases, with 9 bases separating them.

This clonotype was seen many times. The rearrangement links TRBV2 to TRBJ1-5, with a weak D call TRBD1 (5 bases). The V end lost 4 bases, the J end lost 4 bases, and 11 bases lay between the germline ends. Per germline, CDR1 SNHLY and CDR2 FYNNEI. The length of the CDR3 is 14 residues. The CDR3 DNA reads as TGTGCCAGCAGTGGGGGACGGTTGAATCAGCCCCAGCATTTT. Translating gives CASSGGRLNQPQHF.